A single sample gave rise to the 18 T cell receptor beta chains below, sequenced in a study of blood T cell repertoires in COVID-19. Assay used: immunoSEQ multiplex PCR; TCRdb lists only in-frame clones, some missing. The sample holds about 160,000 clones; approximately 90% are singletons and the top ten take approximately 2%. Input material: peripheral blood. The receptors were sampled from a man aged 18 to 29 with acute or convalescent COVID-19.

This chain uses TRBV11-2 with TRBJ1-4; the D is unclear. Trimming removed 7 bases at V and 8 bases at J, with 14 bases between. The CDR3 totals 13 residues. CDR1 and CDR2 from the germline V gene are SGHAT and FQNNGV. Here the CDR3 DNA reads TGTGCCAGCACTACCGAGAACGAGGAAAAACTGTTTTTT. Amino acids: CASTTENEEKLFF.

The genes are TRBV3-1 (or the pseudogene TRBV3-2) and TRBJ2-3; the D gene is possibly TRBD2 (6 bases). This CDR3 spans 16 amino acids. V shed 1 base and J shed 2 bases, with 13 bases lying between them. Germline CDR1 LGHDT, CDR2 YNNKEL (reference sequence). CDR3 in DNA: TGTGCCAGCAGCCAAGGGGCTAGCGAATTCACAGATACGCAGTATTTT. It codes for CASSQGASEFTDTQYF.

This rearrangement joins TRBV11-2 to TRBJ1-5; D is ambiguous. Germline V gene sequence: CDR1 SGHAT, CDR2 FQNNGV. The CDR3 runs 13 residues. Deletions cut 6 bases from V and 4 bases from J, with 10 bases between. CDR3 sequence reads: CASSRGRNQPQHF. CDR3 coding DNA: TGTGCCAGCAGTCGAGGGCGGAATCAGCCCCAGCATTTT.

This chain uses TRBV3-1 (or the pseudogene TRBV3-2) with TRBJ2-1, with TRBD2 identical over 7 bases. Losses at the gene ends were 1 base for V and 8 bases for J; bases not matched to a gene: 8. This CDR3 comprises 15 residues. CDR1 LGHDT and CDR2 YNNKEL come from the germline V gene (reference sequence). CDR3 nucleotide sequence: TGTGCCAGCAGCCAAGGCGGGGGAGTGGGGCATGAGCAGTTCTTC. It is translated as CASSQGGGVGHEQFF.

The chain carries TRBV5-5 and TRBJ1-2; possible D gene TRBD1, 6 bases. V was cut by 0 bases and J by 5 bases, with 11 bases left in between. CDR1 and CDR2 from the germline V gene are SGHKS and YYEKEE (reference sequence). The CDR3 runs 14 residues. The CDR3 here is CASSLAGQNYGYTF. CDR3 DNA: TGTGCCAGCAGCTTGGCCGGACAGAATTATGGCTACACCTTC. Together with reference TRBV5-5 and TRBJ1-2, the CDR3 gives the full variable domain: DAGVTQSPTHLIKTRGQQVTLRCSPISGHKSVSWYQQVLGQGPQFIFQYYEKEERGRGNFPDRFSARQFPNYSSELNVNALLLGDSALYLCASSLAGQNYGYTFGSGTRLTVV.

The chain employs TRBV27 and TRBJ1-1, with D tentatively TRBD1 (6 bases). Germline V gene lookup returns CDR1 MNHEY and CDR2 SMNVEV (reference sequence). Trimming removed 5 bases at V and 11 bases at J, with 18 bases between. This CDR3 has 13 amino acids. CDR3 nucleotides: TGTGCCAGCAGTAAAGACAGGTCACCCTGGGCTTTCTTT. This translates into CASSKDRSPWAFF.

This rearrangement joins TRBV19 to TRBJ2-7; 11 bases are shared with TRBD2. Germline-derived CDR1 and CDR2 are LNHDA and SQIVND (reference sequence). This CDR3 is 15 amino acids long. The V segment lost 3 bases and the J segment 4 bases; nucleotides outside the gene matches: 5. CDR3 protein: CASSIFGTSGYEQYF. The CDR3 DNA reads as TGTGCCAGTAGTATCTTTGGGACTAGCGGTTACGAGCAGTACTTC.

The CDR3 protein is CASGTQVRETQYF. CDR3 coding DNA: TGTGCCAGTGGGACACAGGTCAGGGAGACCCAGTACTTC. The V call is TRBV27, the J call TRBJ2-5; D possibly corresponds to TRBD1 (6 bases). Trimming left V 9 bases short and J 5 bases short, with 16 bases between. Germline V gene sequence: CDR1 MNHEY, CDR2 SMNVEV (reference sequence). The CDR3 has 13 residues.

The V gene is TRBV5-4, the J gene TRBJ2-7; D call uncertain. This CDR3 has 12 amino acids. Germline V CDR1 and CDR2: SGHNT, YYREEE (reference sequence). Trimming pared 4 bases from V and 6 bases from J, leaving 11 bases between. CDR3 protein: CASSPQSGEQYF. CDR3 nucleotides: TGTGCCAGCAGCCCCCAGTCGGGCGAGCAGTACTTC.

The rearrangement links TRBV3-1 (or the pseudogene TRBV3-2) to TRBJ2-7; TRBD2 matches at 11 bases. Trimming cost V 4 bases and J 4 bases; bases outside gene matches: 3. The length of the CDR3 is 14 residues. Germline loops: CDR1 LGHDT, CDR2 YNNKEL (reference sequence). The CDR3 here is CASSRSGGAYEQYF. Here the CDR3 DNA reads TGTGCCAGCAGCCGTAGCGGGGGGGCTTACGAGCAGTACTTC.

The chain combines TRBV7-9 with TRBJ1-1; D not resolved. CDR1 is SEHNR, CDR2 FQNEAQ, per germline (reference sequence). V lost 9 bases and J 1 base, leaving 12 bases between the germline ends. CDR3 length: 13 residues. DNA of the CDR3: TGTGCCAGTCAGGCCTCAAAGAACACTGAAGCTTTCTTT. Translating gives CASQASKNTEAFF.

A single count supports this clone. The chain combines TRBV6-5 with TRBJ1-5, with D tentatively TRBD1 (6 bases). Germline lookup yields CDR1 MNHEY and CDR2 SVGAGI. The V and J ends lost 6 bases and 1 base respectively, with 13 bases between them. This CDR3 has 15 residues. This CDR3 reads CASRTGGLSNQPQHF. The CDR3 DNA sequence: TGTGCCAGCAGAACGGGGGGGCTCAGCAATCAGCCCCAGCATTTT.

The rearrangement joins TRBV7-2 to TRBJ1-2; 8 bases align to TRBD1. V was clipped by 4 bases and J by 4 bases; unmatched bases: 5. The germline V gene has CDR1 SGHTA and CDR2 FQGNSA. This CDR3 comprises 14 residues. The DNA of the CDR3 is TGTGCCAGCAGCTACGGACAGGGTACCTATGGCTACACCTTC. Translated, it gives CASSYGQGTYGYTF.

The J gene is TRBJ1-1, the V gene TRBV2, with 8 positions matching TRBD1. The CDR3 length is 13 residues. Germline trimming cut 6 bases from V and 5 bases from J; bases unmatched to any gene: 5. Per germline, CDR1 SNHLY and CDR2 FYNNEI. The CDR3 region has the DNA TGTGCCAGCAGAGGACAGGGTGGGACTGAAGCTTTCTTT. Protein product: CASRGQGGTEAFF.

The V and J genes are TRBV27 and TRBJ2-7; 9 bases line up with TRBD1. Per germline, CDR1 MNHEY and CDR2 SMNVEV (reference sequence). Trimming at V came to 7 bases and at J to 2 bases, leaving 6 bases not matched to a gene. CDR3 length: 14 residues. DNA of the CDR3: TGTGCCAGCACCCCTGGACAGGGGCCCTACGAGCAGTACTTC. Protein: CASTPGQGPYEQYF.

V gene TRBV27 combines with J gene TRBJ1-1; no definite D call. Germline V lookup: CDR1 MNHEY, CDR2 SMNVEV (reference sequence). The germline V and J ends were trimmed by 2 bases and 4 bases, with 8 bases remaining between them. The CDR3 is made up of 13 amino acids. The CDR3 DNA is TGTGCCAGCAGTTTAACAGACGGCACTGAAGCTTTCTTT. Amino acids: CASSLTDGTEAFF.

The J gene is TRBJ1-3, the V gene TRBV7-9; maybe TRBD1 (5 bases). CDR3 length equals 15 residues. Trimming took off 7 bases at V and 0 bases at J, with 13 bases between the two ends. The germline CDR1 and CDR2 sequences are SEHNR and FQNEAQ (reference sequence). The CDR3 sequence: CASTEGLTSGNTIYF. The CDR3 DNA is TGTGCCAGCACAGAGGGACTGACCTCTGGAAACACCATATATTTT.

The V and J genes are TRBV5-6 and TRBJ1-5; 8 bases fit TRBD1. V was clipped by 5 bases and J by 4 bases; unmatched bases: 17. In germline, CDR1 is SGHDT, CDR2 YYEEEE. This CDR3 spans 18 amino acids. The CDR3 sequence is CASSTGGMGQGANQPQHF. CDR3 nucleotide sequence: TGTGCCAGCAGTACCGGTGGAATGGGGCAGGGGGCAAATCAGCCCCAGCATTTT.